The 24 T cell receptor beta chains presented below share a single source sample, sequenced in a study of OX40 agonist ivuxolimab in advanced cancers. Using immunoSEQ multiplex PCR, the repertoire was profiled, and TCRdb retains in-frame clones only, with some absent. The sample has roughly 70,000 clones, 65% to 90% seen once. The sequencing here drew on CD4+ or CD8+ T cells sorted from blood, taken in a trial of the OX40 agonist ivuxolimab. The receptors come from an adult with an advanced solid tumor such as melanoma, head and neck, liver or kidney cancer.

The chain is built from TRBV28 and TRBJ2-7; maybe TRBD2 (5 bases). Germline CDR1 reads MDHEN; CDR2 reads SYDVKM. CDR3 length: 13 amino acids. The ends were cut back, 5 bases at V and 7 bases at J, with 15 bases in the middle. CDR3 nucleotide sequence: TGTGCCAGCAGTCTCCGGACTCCAGTAGAGCAGTACTTC. Its translation: CASSLRTPVEQYF.

The CDR3 DNA sequence: TGCAGCGCATCCCTCCAGGGTGGAACCGGGGAGCTGTTTTTT. Protein product: CSASLQGGTGELFF. The V call is TRBV29-1, the J call TRBJ2-2; tentative D call: TRBD1 (5 bases). Germline loops: CDR1 SQVTM, CDR2 ANQGSEA. There are 14 residues in the CDR3. Trimming shortened V by 7 bases and J by 5 bases, and 17 bases separated the two germline ends.

The V gene is TRBV7-2, the J gene TRBJ2-1, with D perhaps matching TRBD2 (5 bases). Looked up from germline, CDR1 is SGHTA and CDR2 is FQGNSA. This CDR3 region has 15 residues. V lost 5 bases to trimming and J lost 3 bases, with 14 bases between them. CDR3 DNA: TGTGCCAGCAGCCCCCCTACTAGGGTCTACAATGAGCAGTTCTTC. Translating it yields CASSPPTRVYNEQFF.

The chain employs TRBV7-2 and TRBJ2-2, with D tentatively TRBD2 (6 bases). V dropped 3 bases and J dropped 2 bases, with 10 bases sitting between them. The CDR3 consists of 15 residues. Germline CDR1 and CDR2: SGHTA and FQGNSA. The CDR3 nucleotides read TGTGCCAGCAGCTTGGGGGGAGGAAACACCGGGGAGCTGTTTTTT. Translation: CASSLGGGNTGELFF.

The chain carries TRBV30 and TRBJ2-7; D gene ambiguous. The CDR3 has 13 residues. V was shortened by 0 bases and J by 3 bases, with 9 bases between the two germline ends. The germline CDR1 and CDR2 sequences are GTSNPN and SVGIG (reference sequence). The chain's CDR3 is CAWSVTPNYEQYF. The CDR3, as DNA: TGTGCCTGGAGTGTAACACCCAACTACGAGCAGTACTTC. Looking up the rest from reference TRBV30 and TRBJ2-7 gives the full variable domain: SQTIHQWPATLVQPVGSPLSLECTVEGTSNPNLYWYRQAAGRGLQLLFYSVGIGQISSEVPQNLSASRPQDRQFILSSKKLLLSDSGFYLCAWSVTPNYEQYFGPGTRLTVT.

The V gene is TRBV7-2, the J gene TRBJ1-5; D perhaps matches TRBD1 (6 bases). Germline values: CDR1 SGHTA, CDR2 FQGNSA. The V end was cut by 7 bases, the J end by 7 bases, with 17 bases between. The CDR3 sequence is 14 residues long. Written as DNA, the CDR3 is TGTGCCAGCAACATCCAGGGGTTAGGACAGCCCCAGCATTTT. Its translation is CASNIQGLGQPQHF.

The genes are TRBV11-3 and TRBJ2-1; 7 bases agree with TRBD2. Germline V CDR1 and CDR2: SGHNT, YENEEA. The CDR3 consists of 14 residues. Trimming at V came to 1 base and at J to 3 bases, leaving 0 bases not matched to a gene. The CDR3, as DNA: TGTGCCAGCAGCTTAGCGGGGGGCTACAATGAGCAGTTCTTC. Amino acid sequence: CASSLAGGYNEQFF.

The genes are TRBV10-3 and TRBJ1-3; possible D gene TRBD1, 5 bases. Germline V gives CDR1 ENHRY, CDR2 SYGVKD. The CDR3 is made up of 15 amino acids. The V end was cut by 2 bases, the J end by 0 bases, with 8 bases between. The DNA of the CDR3 is TGTGCCATCAGTGAGGAACAGGTCTCTGGAAACACCATATATTTT. It yields the protein CAISEEQVSGNTIYF.

The rearrangement links TRBV11-2 to TRBJ1-3, with TRBD1 as a possible D gene (6 bases). The ends were cut back, 3 bases at V and 3 bases at J, with 15 bases in the middle. The CDR3 has 16 residues. Germline CDR1 is SGHAT and CDR2 is FQNNGV. The CDR3 is CASSFRGATGGNTIYF. The CDR3 DNA reads as TGTGCCAGCAGCTTTCGGGGGGCGACTGGTGGAAACACCATATATTTT.

This clone has only one observation. The chain joins TRBV11-3 to TRBJ1-6; D ambiguous. There are 13 residues in the CDR3. Germline V gene data show CDR1 as SGHNT and CDR2 as YENEEA. Deletions cut 0 bases from V and 10 bases from J, with 7 bases between. The CDR3 DNA reads as TGTGCCAGCAGCTTAGACAGAAACTCACCCCTCCACTTT. Protein: CASSLDRNSPLHF.

V and J are TRBV10-3 and TRBJ1-1; the D gene is possibly TRBD1 (5 bases). The CDR3 is made up of 13 amino acids. The germline V gene has CDR1 ENHRY and CDR2 SYGVKD. Trimming pared 8 bases from V and 1 base from J, leaving 11 bases between. The CDR3 DNA follows: TGTGCCATCCAAGGACACACGAACACTGAAGCTTTCTTT. Translating gives CAIQGHTNTEAFF.

The V and J genes are TRBV6-1 and TRBJ2-7; TRBD1 agrees at 7 bases. Trimming cost V 6 bases and J 3 bases; bases outside gene matches: 8. Germline CDR1 is MNHNS and CDR2 is SASEGT. This CDR3 spans 14 amino acids. The CDR3 DNA is TGTGCCAGCAGCAGGGGGATACAGGGCTACGAGCAGTACTTC. Translation gives CASSRGIQGYEQYF.

This clone was detected a few times. V usage is TRBV21-1 and J usage is TRBJ1-1; the table's D gene call, TRBD1, was not cross checked with the DNA. TRBV21-1 is a recognized pseudogene. CDR3 size: 15 residues. CDR3: CASSSRTATNTEAFF. DNA for the CDR3: TGTGCCAGCAGCTCCCGGACAGCTACCAACACTGAAGCTTTCTTT.

The chain employs TRBV10-2 and TRBJ1-5; 7 bases agree with TRBD1. The V gene end was trimmed by 4 bases and the J gene end by 0 bases; junction bases not matched to a gene: 6. This CDR3 region has 16 residues. Germline V CDR1 and CDR2: WSHSY, SAAADI. The CDR3 region has the DNA TGCGCCAGCAGTGGGTGGACAGGTCGTAGCAATCAGCCCCAGCATTTT. This sequence encodes CASSGWTGRSNQPQHF.

The CDR3 loop reads CASSQEGGKAYNEQFF. As DNA, the CDR3 is TGCGCCAGCAGCCAAGAAGGGGGCAAGGCCTACAATGAGCAGTTCTTC. The chain carries TRBV4-3 and TRBJ2-1; 7 bases agree with TRBD1. Germline CDR1 LGHNA, CDR2 YSLEER. The CDR3 contains 16 residues. The J segment lost 2 bases and the V segment lost 0 bases, leaving 4 bases of the junction unmatched.

This clone was seen only once. This CDR3 reads CASSIPTGGAYNEQFF. DNA for the CDR3: TGTGCCAGCAGCATCCCGACAGGGGGCGCCTACAATGAGCAGTTCTTC. The chain couples TRBV5-4 to TRBJ2-1, with TRBD1 matching 10 bases. The CDR3 sequence is 16 residues long. Per germline, CDR1 SGHNT and CDR2 YYREEE (reference sequence). The V gene end was trimmed by 4 bases and the J gene end by 2 bases; junction bases not matched to a gene: 6.

V is TRBV30 and J is TRBJ1-3; perhaps TRBD1 as D (5 bases). CDR3 size: 17 residues. Germline assignment: CDR1 GTSNPN and CDR2 SVGIG (reference sequence). V was trimmed by 0 bases and J by 0 bases, leaving 15 bases between them. CDR3 in DNA: TGTGCCTGGAGTGTAAAACAGGACGTGTACTCTGGAAACACCATATATTTT. The encoded protein is CAWSVKQDVYSGNTIYF.

J is TRBJ1-2 and V is TRBV7-9; 10 positions agree with TRBD1. The V and J ends lost 0 bases and 3 bases, in that order; junction bases with no gene match: 4. CDR1 is SEHNR, CDR2 FQNEAQ, per germline (reference sequence). CDR3 size: 16 residues. The DNA for the CDR3 is TGTGCCAGCAGCTTAGCAGGGGACAGGGGAGACTATGGCTACACCTTC. Encoded protein: CASSLAGDRGDYGYTF.

The V gene is TRBV12-5, the J gene TRBJ2-5, with 7 positions matching TRBD1. The CDR3 totals 14 residues. Unmatched junction bases numbered 8, after V lost 5 bases and J lost 5 bases. CDR1 is LGHNT, CDR2 FRNRAP, per germline. CDR3 residues: CASGTGTDGETQYF. CDR3 coding DNA: TGTGCTAGTGGTACAGGGACAGACGGTGAGACCCAGTACTTC.

V gene TRBV6-6 combines with J gene TRBJ1-5; 7 nucleotides align to TRBD1. With V trimmed by 2 bases and J by 5 bases, 9 bases remained unmatched. From germline, CDR1 is MNHNY and CDR2 SVGAGI (reference sequence). This CDR3 comprises 16 residues. The CDR3 DNA is TGTGCCAGCAGTTACGCAGGGGGGAGGTTGGATCAGCCCCAGCATTTT. Translation gives CASSYAGGRLDQPQHF.

There are a few counts of this clone. The rearrangement joins TRBV19 to TRBJ1-1; D is undetermined. V lost 3 bases and J 2 bases, leaving 7 bases between the germline ends. The CDR3 loop spans 13 amino acids. CDR1 is LNHDA, CDR2 SQIVND, per germline (reference sequence). CDR3 nucleotide sequence: TGTGCCAGTAGTATTGAGCGAAACACTGAAGCTTTCTTT. Amino acid sequence: CASSIERNTEAFF.

This chain connects TRBV6-6 to TRBJ2-3; TRBD1 agrees at 7 bases. There are 13 residues in the CDR3. The V and J ends lost 5 bases and 9 bases, in that order; junction bases with no gene match: 8. Germline CDR1 reads MNHNY; CDR2 reads SVGAGI (reference sequence). CDR3 protein: CASSGGQALTQYF. The CDR3 nucleotides read TGTGCCAGCAGTGGCGGACAGGCTCTAACGCAGTATTTT.

This clone was recorded once. This rearrangement joins TRBV9 to TRBJ1-3; perhaps TRBD1 as D (5 bases). V was shortened by 4 bases and J by 0 bases, with 23 bases between the two germline ends. The CDR3 loop spans 19 amino acids. CDR1 and CDR2 from the germline V gene are SGDLS and YYNGEE. The CDR3 reads CASSPRGARGVHSGNTIYF. The CDR3 bases are TGTGCCAGCAGCCCCCGAGGTGCGAGGGGCGTACACTCTGGAAACACCATATATTTT.

CDR3 protein: CASSFTGYSGGNQPQHF. The CDR3, as DNA: TGTGCCAGCAGCTTCACAGGCTACAGCGGAGGCAATCAGCCCCAGCATTTT. This chain connects TRBV7-2 to TRBJ1-5; D is possibly TRBD1 (5 bases). This CDR3 has 17 amino acids. Deletions cut 3 bases from V and 2 bases from J, with 17 bases between. Per germline, CDR1 SGHTA and CDR2 FQGNSA.